A single T cell receptor (beta chain) is shown here with its context. This record comes from a study of OX40 agonist ivuxolimab in advanced cancers. V shed 3 bases, J shed 14 bases, and the junction held 9 bases outside the gene matches. This CDR3 contains 14 residues. Germline V CDR1 and CDR2: SGHNT, YYREEE (reference sequence). Only in-frame clones appear in the TCRdb table, and some are missing; sequencing was by immunoSEQ multiplex PCR. The table records around 60,000 clones, 70% to 90% of them present only once. The chain combines TRBV5-4 with TRBJ2-1; 12 nucleotides line up with TRBD1. The receptor was isolated from an adult with an advanced solid tumor such as melanoma, head and neck, liver or kidney cancer. The starting material was CD4+ or CD8+ T cells sorted from blood, obtained in a trial of the OX40 agonist ivuxolimab. CDR3 sequence: CASSSGQGAVGEFF. CDR3 sequence (DNA): TGTGCCAGCAGCTCGGGACAGGGGGCAGTTGGGGAGTTCTTC.